This T cell receptor beta chain is from a study of blood T cell repertoires in COVID-19. This CDR3 contains 18 residues. V dropped 4 bases and J dropped 0; count of bases not matched to a gene: 9. Germline CDR1 is SGHRS and CDR2 is YFSETQ. Data came from immunoSEQ multiplex PCR; TCRdb stores just in-frame clones and leaves some out. Of some 150,000 clones listed, about 85% are singletons. Sequencing was carried out using peripheral blood. The J gene is TRBJ2-5, the V gene TRBV5-1, with 13 positions matching TRBD2. This TCR was recovered from a man in his 60s who had recovered from COVID-19. The CDR3 nucleotides are TGCGCCAGCAGCCCGAGGACTAGCGGGGGACCACACCAAGAGACCCAGTACTTC. As protein: CASSPRTSGGPHQETQYF.